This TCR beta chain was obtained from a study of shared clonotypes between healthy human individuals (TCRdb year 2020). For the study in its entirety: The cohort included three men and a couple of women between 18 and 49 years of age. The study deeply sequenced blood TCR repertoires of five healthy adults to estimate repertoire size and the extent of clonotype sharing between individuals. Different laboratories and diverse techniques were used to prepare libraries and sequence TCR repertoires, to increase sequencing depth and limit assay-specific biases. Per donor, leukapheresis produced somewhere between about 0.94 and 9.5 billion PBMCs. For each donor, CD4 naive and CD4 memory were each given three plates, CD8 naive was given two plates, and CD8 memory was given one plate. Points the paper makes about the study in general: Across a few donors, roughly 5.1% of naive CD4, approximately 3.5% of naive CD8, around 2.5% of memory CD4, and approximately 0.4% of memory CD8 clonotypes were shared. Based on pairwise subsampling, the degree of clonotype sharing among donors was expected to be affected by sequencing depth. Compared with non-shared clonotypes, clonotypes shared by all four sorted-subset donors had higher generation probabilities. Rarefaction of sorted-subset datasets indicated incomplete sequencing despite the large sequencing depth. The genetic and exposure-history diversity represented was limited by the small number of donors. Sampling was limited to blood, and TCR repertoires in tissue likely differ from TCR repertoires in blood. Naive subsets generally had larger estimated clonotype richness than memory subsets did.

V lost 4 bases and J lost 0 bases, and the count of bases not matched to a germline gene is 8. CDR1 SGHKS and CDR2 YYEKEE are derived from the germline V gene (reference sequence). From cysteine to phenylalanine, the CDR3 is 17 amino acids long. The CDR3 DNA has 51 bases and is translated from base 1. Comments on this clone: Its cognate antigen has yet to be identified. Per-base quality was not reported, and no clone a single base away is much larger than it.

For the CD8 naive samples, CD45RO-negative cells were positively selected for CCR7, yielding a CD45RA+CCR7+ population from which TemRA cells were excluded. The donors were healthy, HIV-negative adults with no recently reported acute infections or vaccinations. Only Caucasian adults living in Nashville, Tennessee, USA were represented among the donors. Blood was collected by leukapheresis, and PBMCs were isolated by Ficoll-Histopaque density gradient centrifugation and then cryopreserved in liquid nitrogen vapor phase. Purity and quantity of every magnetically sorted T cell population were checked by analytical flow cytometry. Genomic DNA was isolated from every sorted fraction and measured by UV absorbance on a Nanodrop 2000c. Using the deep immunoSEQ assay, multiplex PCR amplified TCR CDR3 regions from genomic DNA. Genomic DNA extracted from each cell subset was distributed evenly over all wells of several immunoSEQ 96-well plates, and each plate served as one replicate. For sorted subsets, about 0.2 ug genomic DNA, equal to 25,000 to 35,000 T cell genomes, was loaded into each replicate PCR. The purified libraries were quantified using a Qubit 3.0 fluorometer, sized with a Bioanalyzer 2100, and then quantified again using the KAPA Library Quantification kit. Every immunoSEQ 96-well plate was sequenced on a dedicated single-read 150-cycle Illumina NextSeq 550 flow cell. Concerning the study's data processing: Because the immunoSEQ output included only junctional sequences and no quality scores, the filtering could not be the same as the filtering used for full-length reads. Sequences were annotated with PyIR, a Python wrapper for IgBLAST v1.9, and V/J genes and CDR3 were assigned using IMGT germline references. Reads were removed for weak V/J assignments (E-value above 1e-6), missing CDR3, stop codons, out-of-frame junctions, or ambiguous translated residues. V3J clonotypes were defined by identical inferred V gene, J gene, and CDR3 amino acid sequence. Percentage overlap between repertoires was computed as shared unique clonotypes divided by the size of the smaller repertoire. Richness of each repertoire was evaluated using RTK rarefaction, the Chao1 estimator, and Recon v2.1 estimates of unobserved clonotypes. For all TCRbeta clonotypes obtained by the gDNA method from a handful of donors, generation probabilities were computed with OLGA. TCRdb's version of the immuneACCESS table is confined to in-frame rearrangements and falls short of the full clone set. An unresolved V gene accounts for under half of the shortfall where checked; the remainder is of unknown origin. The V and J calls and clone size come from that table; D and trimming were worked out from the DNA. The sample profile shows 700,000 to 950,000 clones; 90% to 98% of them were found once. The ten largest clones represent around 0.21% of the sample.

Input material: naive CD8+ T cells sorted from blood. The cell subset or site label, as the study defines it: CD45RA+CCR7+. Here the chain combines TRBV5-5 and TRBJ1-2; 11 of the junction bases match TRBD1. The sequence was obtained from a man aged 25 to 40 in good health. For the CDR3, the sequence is CASSPGQGVGANYGYTF. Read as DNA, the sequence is TGTGCCAGCAGCCCGGGACAGGGGGTTGGGGCTAACTATGGCTACACCTTC. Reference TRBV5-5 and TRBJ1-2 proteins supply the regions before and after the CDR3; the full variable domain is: DAGVTQSPTHLIKTRGQQVTLRCSPISGHKSVSWYQQVLGQGPQFIFQYYEKEERGRGNFPDRFSARQFPNYSSELNVNALLLGDSALYLCASSPGQGVGANYGYTFGSGTRLTVV.